What follows are 24 T cell receptor beta chains derived from one specimen sequenced in a study of radiotherapy plus CTLA-4 blockade in lung cancer. Sequenced by immunoSEQ multiplex PCR; TCRdb stores in-frame clones only, minus some. This table holds about 60,000 clones, under 85% found once. Sequenced here: peripheral blood, sampled from a patient treated with radiotherapy plus ipilimumab. These receptors were obtained from a human donor with non-small cell lung cancer who had a partial response to radiotherapy plus ipilimumab.

The chain recombines TRBV5-4 with TRBJ2-3, with TRBD2 identical over 8 bases. The germline V gene has CDR1 SGHNT and CDR2 YYREEE (reference sequence). The CDR3 covers 14 residues. J lost 6 bases, V lost 1 base, and 4 bases had no gene match. This CDR3 reads CASSLYGGRDTQYF. The CDR3 bases are TGTGCCAGCAGCTTGTACGGCGGGAGGGATACGCAGTATTTT.

The chain carries TRBV5-8 and TRBJ1-4; TRBD1 matches 7 bases. Germline V gene sequence: CDR1 SGHTS, CDR2 YDEGEE. This CDR3 spans 15 amino acids. V lost 4 bases, J lost 5 bases, and 8 bases stayed unmatched. CDR3 loop: CASSTWDSKNEKLFF. In nucleotides, the CDR3 is TGTGCCAGCAGCACATGGGACAGCAAGAATGAAAAACTGTTTTTT.

This chain connects TRBV27 to TRBJ1-2, with 7 bases identical to TRBD1. The length of the CDR3 is 14 residues. Germline V gene sequence: CDR1 MNHEY, CDR2 SMNVEV (reference sequence). Trimming removed 2 bases from V and 4 bases from J; junction bases left unmatched: 4. In DNA, the CDR3 is TGTGCCAGCAGTTTAGGGGGACAGCCCTATGGCTACACCTTC. It translates to CASSLGGQPYGYTF.

The CDR3: CASSLRRGPNEKLFF. In DNA, the CDR3 is TGTGCCAGCAGTTTACGCAGGGGCCCTAATGAAAAACTGTTTTTT. The V gene is TRBV28, the J gene TRBJ1-4, with a tentative D call TRBD1 (6 bases). This CDR3 spans 15 amino acids. The V gene lost 2 bases and the J gene lost 3 bases, with 10 bases spanning the gap. Germline lookup yields CDR1 MDHEN and CDR2 SYDVKM. The full variable domain, in which reference TRBV28 and TRBJ1-4 provide the parts outside the CDR3, is DVKVTQSSRYLVKRTGEKVFLECVQDMDHENMFWYRQDPGLGLRLIYFSYDVKMKEKGDIPEGYSVSREKKERFSLILESASTNQTSMYLCASSLRRGPNEKLFFGSGTQLSVL.

V usage is TRBV7-2 and J usage is TRBJ2-5, with D possibly matching TRBD2 (6 bases). This CDR3 comprises 14 residues. With 5 bases removed from V and 4 bases from J, the gap between germline ends came to 14 bases. CDR1 is SGHTA, CDR2 FQGNSA, per germline. The CDR3 region has the DNA TGTGCCAGCAGCCCCGTGGGAGGACGAGAGACCCAGTACTTC. Its translation: CASSPVGGRETQYF. The whole variable domain, remainder taken from reference TRBV7-2 and TRBJ2-5, is GAGVSQSPSNKVTEKGKDVELRCDPISGHTALYWYRQSLGQGLEFLIYFQGNSAPDKSGLPSDRFSAERTGGSVSTLTIQRTQQEDSAVYLCASSPVGGRETQYFGPGTRLLVL.

The V and J genes are TRBV5-4 and TRBJ2-1, with 12 bases identical to TRBD2. This CDR3 is built from 17 residues. The germline gives CDR1 SGHNT, CDR2 YYREEE (reference sequence). The V and J ends lost 0 bases and 5 bases, in that order; junction bases with no gene match: 6. The CDR3 nucleotides are TGTGCCAGCAGCTTGGCTACGGGACTAGCGGGTGACAATGAGCAGTTCTTC. Amino acids: CASSLATGLAGDNEQFF.

The chain recombines TRBV7-2 with TRBJ1-5; D is unclear. CDR1 SGHTA and CDR2 FQGNSA come from the germline V gene. Trimming removed 2 bases at V and 6 bases at J, with 17 bases between. CDR3 length: 16 amino acids. CDR3 DNA: TGTGCCAGCAGCTTAATCTTGTCGGAACGGGGTCAGCCCCAGCATTTT. The encoded protein is CASSLILSERGQPQHF. The complete variable domain, with remaining parts taken from reference TRBV7-2 and TRBJ1-5, reads GAGVSQSPSNKVTEKGKDVELRCDPISGHTALYWYRQSLGQGLEFLIYFQGNSAPDKSGLPSDRFSAERTGGSVSTLTIQRTQQEDSAVYLCASSLILSERGQPQHFGDGTRLSIL.

This CDR3 reads CASSPAVAALSDEQFF. CDR3 sequence (DNA): TGCGCCAGCAGCCCGGCGGTAGCGGCCCTTTCTGATGAGCAGTTCTTC. This chain uses TRBV5-1 with TRBJ2-1, with D perhaps TRBD2 (6 bases). This CDR3 spans 16 amino acids. V was shortened by 4 bases and J by 8 bases, with 22 bases between the two germline ends. The germline CDR1 and CDR2 sequences are SGHRS and YFSETQ.

This clone was detected only a few times. The chain uses TRBV5-4 and TRBJ1-4; 9 bases fit TRBD1. CDR1 is SGHNT and CDR2 is YYREEE in the germline V gene (reference sequence). This CDR3 has 15 residues. J was trimmed by 4 bases and V by 4 bases; bases with no gene match: 5. The CDR3 DNA reads as TGTGCCAGCAGCGTCAGGACAGGGGTTAATGAAAAACTGTTTTTT. Translation gives CASSVRTGVNEKLFF.

This clone has only a few counts. This chain uses TRBV7-3 with TRBJ2-2; 12 bases match TRBD2. This CDR3 region has 14 residues. V gave up 5 bases and J gave up 6 bases; unmatched junction bases: 1. Germline CDR1 and CDR2: SGHTA and FQGTGA. The CDR3 is CASSPSGRAGELFF. The CDR3 DNA reads TGTGCCAGCAGCCCTAGCGGGAGGGCCGGGGAGCTGTTTTTT.

The chain carries TRBV5-1 and TRBJ2-1; 11 bases match TRBD2. Germline lookup yields CDR1 SGHRS and CDR2 YFSETQ. This CDR3 region has 15 residues. V lost 4 bases, J lost 4 bases, and 4 bases stayed unmatched. In nucleotides, the CDR3 is TGCGCCAGCAGCGTGACTAGCGGGACGTACAATGAGCAGTTCTTC. It is translated as CASSVTSGTYNEQFF.

The chain recombines TRBV7-8 with TRBJ2-5; D possibly corresponds to TRBD1 (6 bases). Per germline, CDR1 SGHVS and CDR2 FQNEAQ. V lost 3 bases, J lost 5 bases, and 10 bases lay in between. This CDR3 contains 13 residues. The CDR3 DNA reads TGTGCCAGCAGCTTGGGGGCGCGGGAGACCCAGTACTTC. Protein: CASSLGARETQYF.

The chain carries TRBV28 and TRBJ2-5; 13 bases are a match to TRBD2. The length of the CDR3 is 18 residues. V was clipped by 5 bases and J by 4 bases; unmatched bases: 13. Germline assignment: CDR1 MDHEN and CDR2 SYDVKM. The CDR3 protein is CASSQKWGLAGLRETQYF. In DNA form, the CDR3 reads TGTGCCAGCAGTCAGAAGTGGGGACTAGCGGGGCTCAGAGAGACCCAGTACTTC.

The CDR3 DNA follows: TGTGCCACCAAGCGGGAGGGATCCCTGGGTGAGCAGTTCTTC. Encoded protein: CATKREGSLGEQFF. The chain couples TRBV6-4 to TRBJ2-1, with TRBD2 matching 10 bases. Trimming removed 10 bases from V and 9 bases from J; junction bases left unmatched: 12. The germline V gene encodes CDR1 MRHNA and CDR2 SNTAGT. The CDR3 has 14 residues.

CDR3 nucleotide sequence: TGCGCCAGCAGCCCGCCCGGGACTAGCGGGAACAATGAGCAGTTCTTC. Its protein is CASSPPGTSGNNEQFF. The gene calls are TRBV5-1 and TRBJ2-1, with 13 bases fitting TRBD2. The CDR3 is 16 residues long. CDR1 is SGHRS and CDR2 is YFSETQ in the germline V gene. With 4 bases clipped from V and 5 bases from J, the junction kept 6 bases outside the gene matches. The full variable domain, completed using reference TRBV5-1 and TRBJ2-1, is KAGVTQTPRYLIKTRGQQVTLSCSPISGHRSVSWYQQTPGQGLQFLFEYFSETQRNKGNFPGRFSGRQFSNSRSEMNVSTLELGDSALYLCASSPPGTSGNNEQFFGPGTRLTVL.

This clone has a single count. This chain joins TRBV27 and TRBJ1-1; 7 bases match TRBD1. The germline V gene encodes CDR1 MNHEY and CDR2 SMNVEV (reference sequence). This CDR3 contains 14 residues. V was pared by 3 bases and J by 1 base, with 2 bases of the junction left unmatched. The CDR3: CASSFGQENTEAFF. The CDR3 coding sequence is TGTGCCAGCAGTTTCGGACAGGAGAACACTGAAGCTTTCTTT.

The rearrangement joins TRBV2 to TRBJ2-1, with 7 bases aligning to TRBD2. Per the germline V gene, CDR1 is SNHLY and CDR2 is FYNNEI. V lost 1 base, J lost 6 bases, and 6 bases stayed unmatched. This CDR3 spans 15 amino acids. The chain's CDR3 is CASSEDFAGANEQFF. The CDR3 DNA is TGTGCCAGCAGTGAAGATTTTGCGGGAGCCAATGAGCAGTTCTTC.

The chain links TRBV10-3 to TRBJ2-1; 10 nucleotides align to TRBD2. V lost 6 bases and J lost 6; bases outside the gene matches: 5. The V gene's germline CDR1 is ENHRY and CDR2 SYGVKD. This CDR3 region has 14 residues. CDR3 DNA sequence: TGTGCCATCAGCCGGACTAGCGGCCCCAATGAGCAGTTCTTC. It translates to CAISRTSGPNEQFF.

The V gene is TRBV27, the J gene TRBJ2-2, with a weak D call TRBD1 (7 bases). Trimming cost V 4 bases and J 3 bases, with 12 bases left between them. The CDR3 has 15 residues. CDR1 MNHEY and CDR2 SMNVEV come from the germline V gene (reference sequence). The CDR3 sequence is CASSWGDRYTGELFF. CDR3 sequence (DNA): TGTGCCAGCAGTTGGGGGGACAGATACACCGGGGAGCTGTTTTTT.

As concerns this clone: At one end, the junction sequence differs from germline, possibly due to a read error. V is TRBV29-1 and J is TRBJ1-2; D is possibly TRBD1 (6 bases). Germline V lookup: CDR1 SQVTM, CDR2 ANQGSEA. CDR3 length equals 12 residues. The CDR3 spells CSVKEVQGFCTF. DNA for the CDR3: TGCAGCGTTAAAGAGGTCCAGGGGTTCTGCACCTTC.

The rearrangement uses TRBV6-1 and TRBJ1-2, with D tentatively TRBD1 (5 bases). Germline V gives CDR1 MNHNS, CDR2 SASEGT. The V and J ends lost 1 base and 2 bases respectively, with 17 bases between them. The CDR3 runs 17 residues. The CDR3 is CASSEGLGHPTNYGYTF. The CDR3 DNA reads as TGTGCCAGCAGTGAAGGGCTTGGACACCCGACCAACTATGGCTACACCTTC.

The CDR3 loop reads CASSQATGSTDRTFF. For the CDR3, the DNA is TGCGCCAGCAGCCAAGCGACAGGGAGTACGGATCGAACTTTCTTT. The chain combines TRBV4-1 with TRBJ1-1, with TRBD1 matching over 7 bases. The CDR3 is 15 residues long. Germline assignment: CDR1 MGHRA and CDR2 YSYEKL. The V and J ends lost 1 base and 12 bases, in that order; junction bases with no gene match: 14.

The J gene is TRBJ1-5, the V gene TRBV5-8, with 8 bases aligning to TRBD1. Germline CDR1 and CDR2: SGHTS and YDEGEE. The trim removed 0 bases at V and 4 bases at J, leaving 6 bases unmatched. CDR3 length: 16 amino acids. The CDR3 coding sequence is TGTGCCAGCAGCTTGGGAACCTGGACAGGGAATCAGCCCCAGCATTTT. Translated: CASSLGTWTGNQPQHF.

V gene TRBV6-5 combines with J gene TRBJ2-7; 8 nucleotides line up with TRBD1. The CDR3 is 13 amino acids. V lost 10 bases, J lost 4 bases, and 9 bases stayed unmatched. Germline CDR1 is MNHEY and CDR2 is SVGAGI. CDR3 sequence (DNA): TGTGCCACCGCGGGACAGGAGAGTTACGAGCAGTACTTC. Amino acid sequence: CATAGQESYEQYF.